A single sample is the source of the 29 T cell receptor beta chains below, sequenced in a study of blood T cells in healthy people across ages. Using a J-beta primer mix together with a sample-barcoded 5' primer, a second PCR was run for roughly 6 to 11 cycles. From the 5' RACE reads, TCRdb called clonotypes with MiXCR, one entry per CDR3 protein. The sample gives 850,000 to 1,300,000 distinct CDR3 sequences, 40% to 55% of which show up once; under 20% is in the top ten. The sample was blood. The receptors shown here come from a woman aged 55 to 70 in good health.

In this sample, this clonotype turned up many times. V gene TRBV2 combines with J gene TRBJ2-7, with 7 bases aligning to TRBD1. V was clipped by 6 bases and J by 2 bases; unmatched bases: 1. The CDR3 runs 12 residues. The germline gives CDR1 SNHLY, CDR2 FYNNEI. CDR3 loop: CASRGTAYEQYF. The CDR3 DNA is TGTGCCAGCAGGGGGACAGCCTACGAGCAGTACTTC. The complete variable domain, with remaining parts taken from reference TRBV2 and TRBJ2-7, reads EPEVTQTPSHQVTQMGQEVILRCVPISNHLYFYWYRQILGQKVEFLVSFYNNEISEKSEIFDDQFSVERPDGSNFTLKIRSTKLEDSAMYFCASRGTAYEQYFGPGTRLTVT.

This clonotype was seen only a few times. The chain combines TRBV9 with TRBJ1-5; tentative D call: TRBD1 (5 bases). V was shortened by 3 bases and J by 0 bases, with 10 bases between the two germline ends. CDR1 SGDLS and CDR2 YYNGEE come from the germline V gene. The CDR3 is 15 amino acids. The CDR3 region has the DNA TGTGCCAGCAGCGCTGACAGTCTTAGCAATCAGCCCCAGCATTTT. Its protein product is CASSADSLSNQPQHF.

J is TRBJ2-7 and V is TRBV5-1; D is unclear. Germline V gives CDR1 SGHRS, CDR2 YFSETQ. The CDR3 is made up of 14 amino acids. The V end lost 0 bases, the J end lost 7 bases, and 14 bases lay between the germline ends. CDR3 residues: CASSLDPSGNEQYF. Written as DNA, the CDR3 is TGCGCCAGCAGCTTGGACCCGTCGGGCAATGAGCAGTACTTC.

The CDR3 DNA is TGTGCCAGCAGCTTTACAGGGCGCTGGAAGGGAGAGACCCAGTACTTC. Its protein is CASSFTGRWKGETQYF. The chain carries TRBV7-2 and TRBJ2-5; TRBD1 might be the D (6 bases). CDR1 and CDR2 from the germline V gene are SGHTA and FQGNSA. V was trimmed by 3 bases and J by 4 bases, leaving 18 bases between them. CDR3 length: 16 residues.

In this sample, this clonotype turned up a few times. The V gene is TRBV20-1, the J gene TRBJ1-5; 8 bases align to TRBD1. V dropped 4 bases and J dropped 4; count of bases not matched to a gene: 6. The germline gives CDR1 DFQATT, CDR2 SNEGSKA (reference sequence). The CDR3 is 14 residues long. The CDR3 reads CSAKDRGLNQPQHF. The CDR3 DNA reads as TGCAGTGCTAAAGACAGGGGCCTGAATCAGCCCCAGCATTTT.

V is TRBV6-6 and J is TRBJ2-5, with D hard to call. Between the trimmed V and J ends, which lost 0 bases and 5 bases, there was a span of 4 bases. The germline gives CDR1 MNHNY, CDR2 SVGAGI (reference sequence). The CDR3 is 12 residues long. The CDR3 DNA reads TGTGCCAGCAGTTACTCCCACGAGACCCAGTACTTC. It specifies CASSYSHETQYF.

This clonotype showed up just a few times. This chain joins TRBV29-1 and TRBJ2-3; TRBD1 aligns across 10 bases. The germline V gene encodes CDR1 SQVTM and CDR2 ANQGSEA. CDR3 length: 14 amino acids. V shed 7 bases, J shed 2 bases, and the junction held 6 bases outside the gene matches. The CDR3 spells CSGAGTGATDTQYF. The DNA for the CDR3 is TGCAGCGGGGCCGGGACAGGGGCCACAGATACGCAGTATTTT.

The J gene is TRBJ1-2, the V gene TRBV29-1; 9 nucleotides agree with TRBD1. The germline V gene encodes CDR1 SQVTM and CDR2 ANQGSEA. Trimming removed 4 bases from V and 1 base from J; junction bases left unmatched: 4. The CDR3 consists of 14 residues. The DNA of the CDR3 is TGCAGCGTTGCGCCGGGACAGGGTAACTATGGCTACACCTTC. This codes for CSVAPGQGNYGYTF. The whole variable domain, filled in from reference TRBV29-1 and TRBJ1-2, reads SAVISQKPSRDICQRGTSLTIQCQVDSQVTMMFWYRQQPGQSLTLIATANQGSEATYESGFVIDKFPISRPNLTFSTLTVSNMSPEDSSIYLCSVAPGQGNYGYTFGSGTRLTVV.

The V call is TRBV20-1, the J call TRBJ2-2; 14 bases are shared with TRBD2. CDR1 is DFQATT, CDR2 SNEGSKA, per germline (reference sequence). The CDR3 covers 18 residues. Trimming took 1 base from V and 8 from J; bases not matched to a gene: 12. The CDR3 region has the DNA TGCAGTGCTAGAGGCTCGGGGGGACTAGCGGGAGATCTGGGGGAGCTGTTTTTT. It yields the protein CSARGSGGLAGDLGELFF.

This clonotype has just a few counts. The chain has TRBV29-1 and TRBJ1-3; D not certain. The germline CDR1 and CDR2 sequences are SQVTM and ANQGSEA. The CDR3 consists of 11 residues. Trimming left V 3 bases short and J 8 bases short, with 8 bases between. CDR3 bases: TGCAGCGTTGATAGTGGCTACACCATATATTTT. Encoded protein: CSVDSGYTIYF.

Many counts were recorded for this clonotype. The chain carries TRBV12-3 or TRBV12-4 and TRBJ2-1, with D perhaps assigned TRBD1 or TRBD2 (5 bases each). Trimming shortened V by 7 bases and J by 5 bases, and 12 bases separated the two germline ends. The CDR3 totals 13 residues. The CDR3 DNA follows: TGTGCCAGCAAGGACTCGACAGACAATGAGCAGTTCTTC. Translating gives CASKDSTDNEQFF.

The rearrangement uses TRBV29-1 and TRBJ2-1; TRBD2 might be the D (7 bases). Trimming cost V 0 bases and J 9 bases, with 21 bases left between them. CDR3 length equals 16 residues. CDR1 and CDR2 (germline): SQVTM, ANQGSEA. The CDR3 loop is CSVEDPAGGTSGEQFF. The DNA for the CDR3 is TGCAGCGTTGAAGATCCCGCCGGGGGGACATCTGGTGAGCAGTTCTTC.

In its sample, this clonotype was seen a few times. This chain links TRBV20-1 with TRBJ2-1; D perhaps matches TRBD2 (6 bases). Germline V lookup: CDR1 DFQATT, CDR2 SNEGSKA (reference sequence). Trimming left V 3 bases short and J 6 bases short, with 18 bases between. CDR3 length: 15 amino acids. The CDR3: CSARAGYPLINEQFF. The CDR3 nucleotides read TGCAGTGCTAGGGCGGGATATCCCCTAATCAATGAGCAGTTCTTC.

This clonotype was counted only a few times. The genes are TRBV6-5 and TRBJ2-2, with D unclear. The V end was cut by 0 bases, the J end by 2 bases, with 7 bases between. CDR3 length: 15 amino acids. Germline loops: CDR1 MNHEY, CDR2 SVGAGI. The CDR3 nucleotides read TGTGCCAGCAGTTACTCTGGAGTTAACACCGGGGAGCTGTTTTTT. This encodes CASSYSGVNTGELFF.

V gene TRBV10-3 combines with J gene TRBJ2-1, with 11 bases lining up with TRBD2. J gave up 3 bases and V 0 bases, and 1 base lay outside the gene matches. Germline V lookup: CDR1 ENHRY, CDR2 SYGVKD. The CDR3 covers 16 residues. The CDR3 loop is CAISESLAGGYNEQFF. DNA for the CDR3: TGTGCCATCAGTGAGTCCCTAGCGGGAGGCTACAATGAGCAGTTCTTC.

This clonotype was seen a handful of times. The CDR3 bases are TGTGCCAGCAGTGACTTGGGTTCGAGCAATCAGCCCCAGCATTTT. Its translation is CASSDLGSSNQPQHF. V and J are TRBV25-1 and TRBJ1-5; D ambiguous. CDR3 length: 15 amino acids. CDR1 and CDR2 (germline): MGHDK, SYGVNS. V gave up 3 bases and J gave up 1 base, with 10 bases separating them.

This clonotype came up a few times. The rearrangement links TRBV20-1 to TRBJ2-3; TRBD2 matches at 7 bases. CDR3 length: 12 residues. The germline gives CDR1 DFQATT, CDR2 SNEGSKA (reference sequence). V was clipped by 6 bases and J by 7 bases; unmatched bases: 7. This CDR3 is CSAKILANTQYF. DNA of the CDR3: TGCAGTGCCAAGATACTAGCGAATACGCAGTATTTT.

The genes are TRBV9 and TRBJ1-2, with unresolved D. Germline V gene data show CDR1 as SGDLS and CDR2 as YYNGEE. Trimming cost V 4 bases and J 2 bases, with 15 bases left between them. The CDR3 is made up of 15 amino acids. The CDR3 DNA reads as TGTGCCAGCAGCCCCACTCACAGCACGAACTATGGCTACACCTTC. As protein: CASSPTHSTNYGYTF.

V and J are TRBV28 and TRBJ2-1, with 10 bases matching TRBD2. Germline V gives CDR1 MDHEN, CDR2 SYDVKM. CDR3 length: 15 amino acids. Unmatched junction bases numbered 7, after V lost 7 bases and J lost 4 bases. The CDR3 DNA is TGTGCCAGCACCCTCGCACTAGCGGGATACAATGAGCAGTTCTTC. Its translation: CASTLALAGYNEQFF.

This rearrangement joins TRBV20-1 to TRBJ2-1, with 14 bases identical to TRBD2. The V and J ends lost 3 bases and 7 bases, in that order; junction bases with no gene match: 11. The germline gives CDR1 DFQATT, CDR2 SNEGSKA (reference sequence). The CDR3 totals 17 residues. The CDR3 DNA follows: TGCAGTGCTAGCCTCGGGACTAGCGGGAGTAATTATAATGAGCAGTTCTTC. Protein product: CSASLGTSGSNYNEQFF.

A few counts support this clonotype. The chain links TRBV6-5 to TRBJ2-1; D possibly corresponds to TRBD2 (6 bases). CDR1 and CDR2 from the germline V gene are MNHEY and SVGAGI. There are 14 residues in the CDR3. The germline V and J ends were trimmed by 0 bases and 9 bases, with 12 bases remaining between them. The CDR3 sequence is CASSYSTSRLEQFF. The CDR3 nucleotides read TGTGCCAGCAGTTACTCGACTAGTAGACTTGAGCAGTTCTTC.

The chain has TRBV5-1 and TRBJ2-7, with 13 bases fitting TRBD2. CDR1 and CDR2 from the germline V gene are SGHRS and YFSETQ. This CDR3 comprises 15 residues. Germline trimming cut 4 bases from V and 5 bases from J; bases unmatched to any gene: 6. The CDR3 loop is CASSRGTSGMDEQYF. CDR3 in DNA: TGCGCCAGCAGCCGCGGGACTAGCGGGATGGACGAGCAGTACTTC. The variable domain in full, completed from reference TRBV5-1 and TRBJ2-7, reads KAGVTQTPRYLIKTRGQQVTLSCSPISGHRSVSWYQQTPGQGLQFLFEYFSETQRNKGNFPGRFSGRQFSNSRSEMNVSTLELGDSALYLCASSRGTSGMDEQYFGPGTRLTVT.

Comments on this clonotype: As the CDR3 is not closed by the conserved phenylalanine or tryptophan, this likely results from a read error. Because the CDR3's place on the DNA is in doubt, the DNA is left out and the CDR3 is given as listed by TCRdb. CDR3 loop: CASNPRGLSTDTEYV. The rearrangement uses TRBV12-3 or TRBV12-4 and TRBJ2-3; the table's D call, TRBD1, was not checked against the DNA. The CDR3 is 15 amino acids in total, end residues counted.

The sample holds a few counts of this clonotype. This rearrangement joins TRBV7-7 to TRBJ2-5; TRBD2 agrees at 9 bases. Per germline, CDR1 SSHAT and CDR2 FNYEAQ (reference sequence). The CDR3 totals 16 residues. V was pared by 1 base and J by 1 base, with 4 bases of the junction left unmatched. The CDR3 region is CASSLETSGPQETQYF. CDR3 DNA sequence: TGTGCCAGCAGCTTAGAGACTAGCGGACCCCAAGAGACCCAGTACTTC.

This clonotype was observed a few times. The V call is TRBV10-3, the J call TRBJ2-7, with D uncertain. V lost 2 bases and J lost 1, with 12 bases in between. CDR1 and CDR2 (germline): ENHRY, SYGVKD. The CDR3 has 15 amino acids. The CDR3 sequence is CAISEEVAVSYEQYF. CDR3 nucleotide sequence: TGTGCCATCAGTGAGGAGGTAGCTGTGTCCTACGAGCAGTACTTC.

This chain joins TRBV5-1 and TRBJ2-1; a weak D match, TRBD2 (6 bases). Germline V gene sequence: CDR1 SGHRS, CDR2 YFSETQ. This CDR3 contains 16 residues. V was pared by 6 bases and J by 0 bases, with 16 bases between. CDR3 sequence (DNA): TGCGCCAGCACCACGAGGGTCGGGAGCTCCTACAATGAGCAGTTCTTC. Translated: CASTTRVGSSYNEQFF. Full variable domain (missing parts from reference TRBV5-1 and TRBJ2-1): KAGVTQTPRYLIKTRGQQVTLSCSPISGHRSVSWYQQTPGQGLQFLFEYFSETQRNKGNFPGRFSGRQFSNSRSEMNVSTLELGDSALYLCASTTRVGSSYNEQFFGPGTRLTVL.

This clonotype was seen more than once but under ten times. V usage is TRBV29-1 and J usage is TRBJ2-1; the D is unclear. The V end was cut by 4 bases, the J end by 0 bases, with 7 bases between. This CDR3 has 13 amino acids. Germline V gene sequence: CDR1 SQVTM, CDR2 ANQGSEA. CDR3 protein: CSVGLSSYNEQFF. The CDR3 DNA reads as TGCAGCGTTGGACTGAGCTCCTACAATGAGCAGTTCTTC.

The CDR3 loop reads CASSPGGGAGANVLTF. The CDR3 DNA sequence: TGTGCCAGCAGTCCAGGTGGTGGGGCGGGGGCCAACGTCCTGACTTTC. The chain uses TRBV12-3 or TRBV12-4 and TRBJ2-6; the D gene is possibly TRBD1 (5 bases). The CDR3 is 16 residues long. V was shortened by 5 bases and J by 4 bases, with 15 bases between the two germline ends.

The chain combines TRBV6-1 with TRBJ2-7, with TRBD2 as a possible D gene (5 bases). V was trimmed by 3 bases and J by 6 bases, leaving 15 bases between them. CDR3 length: 14 residues. From germline, CDR1 is MNHNS and CDR2 SASEGT. The CDR3 DNA reads as TGTGCCAGCAGTGATAGGACTCTACGAATCGAGCAGTACTTC. Translating gives CASSDRTLRIEQYF.